This is a list of T cell receptor beta chains from one sample in a study of T-cell reconstitution after alpha-beta-depleted transplantation in children. MiXCR, run by TCRdb on the PCR reads, gives a single entry per CDR3 protein. The sample contains a few hundred thousand distinct CDR3 sequences, about a tenth of which appear only once. Sequenced here: PBMCs from the stem cell graft donor, sampled from the stem cell graft. Source of these receptors: a human donor who donated a stem cell graft to a child with acute lymphoblastic leukemia. CDR3s leave out the opening cysteine and the closing phenylalanine or tryptophan.

CDR3 protein,J gene,V gene
ASRSGTYEQY,TRBJ2-7,TRBV27
SASASGRAGNEQF,TRBJ2-1,TRBV20-1
ISVPEAWASGKYNEQF,TRBJ2-1,TRBV7-5
ASSGAGSGNQPQH,TRBJ1-5,TRBV12-3/TRBV12-4
ASSLNRGRIGRAGDTQY,TRBJ2-3,TRBV11-1
ASSLPRWAGSAYEQY,TRBJ2-7,TRBV12-3/TRBV12-4
ASSQELAGVPGELF,TRBJ2-2,TRBV4-2
ASSPGQGIGDEQF,TRBJ2-1,TRBV7-8
ASSPDRGSHNEQF,TRBJ2-1,TRBV7-6
ASSSPNTEAF,TRBJ1-1,TRBV28
ASSKGLADSYEQY,TRBJ2-7,TRBV5-4
ASSVAGLDTGELF,TRBJ2-2,TRBV27
ASSLFPWNEQF,TRBJ2-1,TRBV27
ASSLAGQEIYYGYT,TRBJ1-2,TRBV7-9
ASRAGRKNTEAF,TRBJ1-1,TRBV12-3/TRBV12-4
ATSRVGDPQF,TRBJ2-1,TRBV15
AISGGSHNEKLF,TRBJ1-4,TRBV10-3
ASSPRQGNTDTQY,TRBJ2-3,TRBV5-1
ASSSGTANYGYT,TRBJ1-2,TRBV28
ASSATKLGTGFGEQF,TRBJ2-1,TRBV27
ASSLVAELYNEQF,TRBJ2-1,TRBV7-3
ASSLSPYSYGYT,TRBJ1-2,TRBV27
ASSLDFGGSAGELF,TRBJ2-2,TRBV5-1
ASSYRRGLETQY,TRBJ2-5,TRBV6-5
ASSRFGELF,TRBJ2-2,TRBV7-9
ASSPRPTYEQY,TRBJ2-7,TRBV28
ASSPPGEGQPQH,TRBJ1-5,TRBV18
ASSLGGGGGPDEQF,TRBJ2-1,TRBV4-3
ASSSPGDSPLH,TRBJ1-6,TRBV7-9
ASSTSLTDNTGELF,TRBJ2-2,TRBV7-2
ASSPGRTSGRNEQF,TRBJ2-1,TRBV12-3/TRBV12-4
ASSQYQPGQYIYNEQF,TRBJ2-1,TRBV11-1
ASSAAGTGEGEQY,TRBJ2-7,TRBV5-1
ASSQPGTRGNEQF,TRBJ2-1,TRBV4-1
ASRQGQSTDTQY,TRBJ2-3,TRBV6-1
ASSLDDSTDTQY,TRBJ2-3,TRBV12-3/TRBV12-4
ASSLASLAGGGEQY,TRBJ2-7,TRBV7-9
AWTHSRGHSYEQY,TRBJ2-7,TRBV30
ASSLHRNTEAF,TRBJ1-1,TRBV7-2
ASSLLATSSYEQY,TRBJ2-7,TRBV7-3
ASRPGTSDYNEQF,TRBJ2-1,TRBV27
ASTPILEVGETQY,TRBJ2-5,TRBV6-1
ASSYLRQINSPLH,TRBJ1-6,TRBV6-5
ASSYSMTHTDTQY,TRBJ2-3,TRBV6-5
SARGEVWDTPNASSYNEQF,TRBJ2-1,TRBV20-1
ASSLDNLSGYSYEQY,TRBJ2-7,TRBV11-2
AARARGDRATYEQY,TRBJ2-7,TRBV7-3
ASSTGQGRRALF,TRBJ1-4,TRBV12-3/TRBV12-4
ASSLTSGRAETNTGELF,TRBJ2-2,TRBV18
ASRETGEVYNEQF,TRBJ2-1,TRBV7-9